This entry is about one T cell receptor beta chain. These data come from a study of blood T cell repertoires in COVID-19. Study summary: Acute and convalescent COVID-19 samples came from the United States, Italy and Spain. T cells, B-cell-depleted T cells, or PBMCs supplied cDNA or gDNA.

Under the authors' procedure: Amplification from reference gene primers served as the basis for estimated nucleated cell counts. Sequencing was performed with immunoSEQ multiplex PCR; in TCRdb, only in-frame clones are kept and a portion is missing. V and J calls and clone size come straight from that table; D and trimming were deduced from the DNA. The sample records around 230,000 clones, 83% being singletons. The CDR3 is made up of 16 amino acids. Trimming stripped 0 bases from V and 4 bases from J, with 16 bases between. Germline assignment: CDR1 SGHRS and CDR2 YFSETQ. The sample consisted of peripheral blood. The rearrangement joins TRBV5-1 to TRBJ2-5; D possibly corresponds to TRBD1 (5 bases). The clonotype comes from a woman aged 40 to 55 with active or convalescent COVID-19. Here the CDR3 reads CASSLEGQGRGETQYF. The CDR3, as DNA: TGCGCCAGCAGCTTGGAGGGGCAGGGCAGAGGAGAGACCCAGTACTTC.